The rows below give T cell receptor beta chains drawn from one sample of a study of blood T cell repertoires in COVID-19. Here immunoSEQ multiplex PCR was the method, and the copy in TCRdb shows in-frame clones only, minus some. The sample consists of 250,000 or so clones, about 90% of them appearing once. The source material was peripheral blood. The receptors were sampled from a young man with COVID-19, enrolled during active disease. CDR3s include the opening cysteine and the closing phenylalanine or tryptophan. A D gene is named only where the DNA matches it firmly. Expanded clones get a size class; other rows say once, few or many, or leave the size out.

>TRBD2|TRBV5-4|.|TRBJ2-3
CASSPGLGTDTQYF
TGTGCCAGCAGCCCTGGACTAGGCACAGATACGCAGTATTTT
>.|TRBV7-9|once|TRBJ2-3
CAKDSGETPSLYF
TGTGCAAAAGACTCGGGGGAAACCCCGAGTCTCTATTTT
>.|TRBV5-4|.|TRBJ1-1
CASTFNGARAFF
TGTGCCAGTACCTTTAATGGGGCTAGAGCTTTCTTT
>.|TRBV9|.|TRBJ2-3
CASSVVGDTDTQYF
TGTGCCAGCAGCGTAGTCGGGGACACAGATACGCAGTATTTT
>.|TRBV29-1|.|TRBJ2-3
CSVNRVNTDTQYF
TGCAGCGTTAACAGGGTAAACACAGATACGCAGTATTTT
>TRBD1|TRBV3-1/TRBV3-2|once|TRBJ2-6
CASSPEGAGVPGANVLTF
TGTGCCAGCAGCCCTGAGGGGGCAGGGGTACCGGGGGCCAACGTCCTGACTTTC
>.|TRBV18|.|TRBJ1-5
CASSQDRRNQPQHF
TGTGCCAGCTCTCAGGACAGACGCAATCAGCCCCAGCATTTT
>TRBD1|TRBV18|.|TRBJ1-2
CASSTGNYGYTF
TGTGCCAGCTCGACAGGGAACTATGGCTACACCTTC
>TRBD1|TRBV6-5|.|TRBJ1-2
CASSDSPGTGRGYTF
TGTGCCAGCAGCGATAGTCCCGGGACAGGCCGTGGCTACACCTTC
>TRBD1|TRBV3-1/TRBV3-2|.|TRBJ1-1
CASSPTGFGPEAFF
TGTGCCAGCAGCCCGACAGGGTTTGGCCCTGAAGCTTTCTTT
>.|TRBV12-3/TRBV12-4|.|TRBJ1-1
CASSLVRGTEAFF
TGTGCCAGCAGTTTGGTTCGGGGTACTGAAGCTTTCTTT
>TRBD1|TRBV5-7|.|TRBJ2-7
CASSQTGAREQYF
TGTGCCAGCAGCCAGACAGGGGCTCGGGAGCAGTACTTC
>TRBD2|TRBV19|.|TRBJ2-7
CASSRRAGGDSYEQYF
TGTGCCAGTAGTCGCCGAGCGGGGGGCGACTCCTACGAGCAGTACTTC
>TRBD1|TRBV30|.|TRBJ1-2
CAWKDRGGYGYTF
TGTGCCTGGAAGGACAGGGGAGGCTATGGCTACACCTTC
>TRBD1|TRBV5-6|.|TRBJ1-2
CASSLWTGGDYGYTF
TGTGCCAGCAGCTTGTGGACAGGGGGCGACTATGGCTACACCTTC